Shown below are 17 T cell receptor beta chains from a single sample sequenced in a study of early T cells in non-severe SARS-CoV-2 infection. A single record per CDR3 protein comes from TCRdb applying MiXCR to the 5' RACE reads. The repertoire holds 100,000 or so distinct CDR3 sequences, roughly 13% seen once, with 6% to 7% in the top ten. Sequences were obtained from whole blood. Source of these receptors: an adult who was a healthcare worker with PCR-confirmed SARS-CoV-2 infection or an uninfected control (not recorded which).

This clonotype was found many times. The V gene is TRBV4-3, the J gene TRBJ2-1; 9 bases match TRBD2. The CDR3 length is 15 residues. The germline V gene has CDR1 LGHNA and CDR2 YSLEER. V was pared by 4 bases and J by 8 bases, with 9 bases of the junction left unmatched. CDR3 in amino acids: CASSPKGTSKDEQFF. The DNA of the CDR3 is TGCGCCAGCAGCCCTAAGGGGACTAGCAAGGATGAGCAGTTCTTC.

Many counts were recorded for this clonotype. The chain joins TRBV11-2 to TRBJ2-7; TRBD1 might be the D (6 bases). This CDR3 is built from 14 residues. Germline V gives CDR1 SGHAT, CDR2 FQNNGV. V shed 3 bases and J shed 5 bases, with 14 bases lying between them. CDR3 sequence reads: CASSLGTGYHEQYF. CDR3 bases: TGTGCCAGCAGCTTGGGTACAGGGTACCACGAGCAGTACTTC.

This clonotype was counted many times. This chain links TRBV7-9 with TRBJ2-7, with D perhaps matching TRBD1 (5 bases). The germline V and J ends were trimmed by 1 base and 2 bases, with 18 bases remaining between them. The CDR3 covers 17 residues. The germline CDR1 and CDR2 sequences are SEHNR and FQNEAQ (reference sequence). As DNA, the CDR3 is TGTGCCAGCAGCTTAGTACGAGCAGGGCCAAACCCCTACGAGCAGTACTTC. It translates to CASSLVRAGPNPYEQYF.

The sample holds many counts of this clonotype. The rearrangement links TRBV10-3 to TRBJ2-7; TRBD1 or TRBD2 may be the D gene (5 bases each). The CDR3 extends over 14 amino acids. Germline V CDR1 and CDR2: ENHRY, SYGVKD. The ends were cut back, 2 bases at V and 2 bases at J, with 10 bases in the middle. This CDR3 reads CAISERDGAYEQYF. The CDR3 region has the DNA TGTGCCATCAGTGAGAGGGACGGTGCCTACGAGCAGTACTTC.

This clonotype was recorded many times. V is TRBV20-1 and J is TRBJ2-1, with 15 bases identical to TRBD2. Losses at the gene ends were 3 bases for V and 7 bases for J; bases not matched to a gene: 4. The CDR3 loop spans 15 amino acids. CDR1 and CDR2 (germline): DFQATT, SNEGSKA (reference sequence). DNA of the CDR3: TGCAGTGCTAGGAAGGGGACTAGCGGGGGGAATGAGCAGTTCTTC. This codes for CSARKGTSGGNEQFF.

The rearrangement joins TRBV18 to TRBJ1-6; D uncertain. Germline lookup yields CDR1 KGHSH and CDR2 LQKENI. Trimming left V 8 bases short and J 10 bases short, with 12 bases between. The CDR3 is made up of 12 amino acids. CDR3 in DNA: TGTGCCAGCCCCCCGGGGTACTCACCCCTCCACTTT. Encoded protein: CASPPGYSPLHF.

Notes on this clonotype: One junction end disagrees with the germline gene, perhaps due to a read error. This chain joins TRBV6-6 and TRBJ1-6; tentative D call: TRBD1 (6 bases). Germline loops: CDR1 MNHNY, CDR2 SVGAGI (reference sequence). The CDR3 sequence is 18 residues long. As DNA, the CDR3 is TGTGCCAGCAGTTACGCCGGGCCAGGGGTGTCCTATAATTCACACCTCCACTTT. Translating gives CASSYAGPGVSYNSHLHF.

The gene calls are TRBV20-1 and TRBJ2-3; TRBD2 matches 8 bases. The V and J ends lost 6 bases and 3 bases, in that order; junction bases with no gene match: 11. Germline loops: CDR1 DFQATT, CDR2 SNEGSKA (reference sequence). This CDR3 has 15 amino acids. The CDR3 DNA sequence: TGCAGTGCCATATCGGGCGGGAGGTCGACAGATACGCAGTATTTT. Translation: CSAISGGRSTDTQYF.

This sequence joins TRBV6-5 and TRBJ2-2; D gene unclear. Per germline, CDR1 MNHEY and CDR2 SVGAGI. The CDR3 sequence is 13 residues long. V lost 2 bases to trimming and J lost 3 bases, with 4 bases between them. The CDR3 spells CASSYGDTGELFF. In nucleotides, the CDR3 is TGTGCCAGCAGTTACGGGGACACCGGGGAGCTGTTTTTT.

This clonotype was seen more than once but under ten times. J is TRBJ2-3 and V is TRBV5-1, with D unclear. Trimming left V 0 bases short and J 10 bases short, with 12 bases between. This CDR3 region has 13 residues. The V gene's germline CDR1 is SGHRS and CDR2 YFSETQ. In DNA, the CDR3 is TGCGCCAGCAGCTTGGCGTCCCGGTCGGCGCAGTATTTT. This sequence encodes CASSLASRSAQYF.

The rearrangement uses TRBV12-3 or TRBV12-4 and TRBJ1-6; unclear D gene. Trimming pared 10 bases from V and 5 bases from J, leaving 15 bases between. This CDR3 spans 14 amino acids. The CDR3 is CAIINRPHNSPLHF. CDR3 coding DNA: TGTGCCATCATCAACCGGCCCCATAATTCACCCCTCCACTTT.

This clonotype occurred many times. This sequence joins TRBV29-1 and TRBJ1-1; D gene unclear. The V gene's germline CDR1 is SQVTM and CDR2 ANQGSEA. The V and J ends lost 7 bases and 4 bases respectively, with 10 bases between them. The CDR3 length is 11 residues. CDR3 nucleotide sequence: TGCAGCGCTCAGTCTTTCACTGAAGCTTTCTTT. This gives the protein CSAQSFTEAFF.

This clonotype has ten or more counts. V gene TRBV5-5 combines with J gene TRBJ2-1; 7 nucleotides align to TRBD1. From germline, CDR1 is SGHKS and CDR2 YYEKEE (reference sequence). The CDR3 covers 15 residues. J gave up 6 bases and V 4 bases, and 10 bases lay outside the gene matches. In DNA, the CDR3 is TGTGCCAGCAGCCCGGGACAGTGGGGTATCAATGAGCAGTTCTTC. This codes for CASSPGQWGINEQFF.

This clonotype was seen a handful of times. The rearrangement uses TRBV5-1 and TRBJ2-1; D unclear. CDR1 and CDR2 (germline): SGHRS, YFSETQ. Trimming took 0 bases from V and 7 from J, leaving 5 bases between them. This CDR3 has 12 residues. For the CDR3, the DNA is TGCGCCAGCAGCTTGGCACAGAATGAGCAGTTCTTC. Residues: CASSLAQNEQFF.

In its sample, this clonotype was seen many times. The genes are TRBV5-4 and TRBJ1-2; tentative D call: TRBD1 (6 bases). This CDR3 is built from 12 residues. Trimming took 10 bases from V and 6 from J, leaving 16 bases between them. The germline gives CDR1 SGHNT, CDR2 YYREEE (reference sequence). CDR3 nucleotide sequence: TGTGCCGGGGACGGGGGGCGAGATGGCTACACCTTC. It is translated as CAGDGGRDGYTF.

This clonotype was picked up a small number of times. The chain is built from TRBV2 and TRBJ2-7, with a weak D call TRBD2 (5 bases). V gave up 8 bases and J gave up 6 bases, with 8 bases separating them. Germline loops: CDR1 SNHLY, CDR2 FYNNEI. The CDR3 is 10 amino acids. DNA for the CDR3: TGTGCCAGCCTAGCCGGCGAGCAGTACTTC. As protein: CASLAGEQYF.

The chain links TRBV28 to TRBJ2-7; 7 nucleotides agree with TRBD2. The CDR3 is 12 residues long. V lost 6 bases and J lost 7; bases outside the gene matches: 6. Germline V gives CDR1 MDHEN, CDR2 SYDVKM. CDR3: CASSWGGREQYF. Written as DNA, the CDR3 is TGTGCCAGCAGCTGGGGGGGTCGGGAGCAGTACTTC.